This T cell receptor (beta chain) was recorded in a study of shared clonotypes between healthy human individuals (TCRdb year 2020). Some background on the complete study: The cohort included a few men and a couple of women between 18 and 49 years of age. For each donor, three plates each were used for CD4 naive and CD4 memory, two plates were used for CD8 naive, and one plate was used for CD8 memory. Libraries were prepared and TCR repertoires were sequenced by different laboratories using diverse techniques, in order to increase sequencing depth and limit assay-specific biases. Between about 0.94 and 8.9 billion PBMCs per donor were obtained by leukapheresis. To estimate repertoire size and how much clonotype sharing occurs between individuals, the study deeply sequenced the blood TCR repertoires of roughly 5 healthy adults.

Using the deep immunoSEQ assay, TCR CDR3 regions were amplified from genomic DNA by multiplex PCR. Genomic DNA extracted from each cell subset was distributed evenly over all wells of several immunoSEQ 96-well plates, and each plate served as one replicate. For sorted subsets, about 200 ng genomic DNA, equal to 25,000 to 35,000 T cell genomes, was loaded into each replicate PCR. The purified libraries were quantified using a Qubit 3.0 fluorometer, sized with a Bioanalyzer 2100, and then quantified again using the KAPA Library Quantification kit. Each immunoSEQ 96-well plate was sequenced on its own single-read 150-cycle Illumina NextSeq 550 flow cell. Per the original workflow: The immunoSEQ output contained only junctional sequences without quality scores, so filtering could not match that applied to full-length reads. To assign V/J genes and CDR3, sequences were annotated against IMGT germline references using PyIR, a Python wrapper for IgBLAST v1.9. Reads were removed for weak V/J assignments (E-value above 1e-6), missing CDR3, stop codons, out-of-frame junctions, or ambiguous translated residues. V3J clonotypes were defined as sequences sharing an identical inferred V gene, J gene, and CDR3 amino acid sequence. Percentage overlap between repertoires was calculated by dividing the number of shared unique clonotypes by the size of the smaller repertoire. Three approaches were used to assess repertoire richness: RTK rarefaction, the Chao1 estimator, and Recon v2.1 estimates of unobserved clonotypes. Generation probabilities for all TCRbeta clonotypes obtained by the gDNA method from several donors were computed using OLGA. This is the immuneACCESS table as TCRdb keeps it, with only in-frame sequences that have V and J called. A part of the clones is gone; compared with another copy, unresolved V genes explain less than half, and the rest is unexplained. D and trimming come from the DNA, and the V and J calls and clone size come from that table. The table for this sample lists 1.5 million to 2.5 million clones; less than 95% of them were counted only once. The ten largest clones capture roughly 1.2% of the sample.

Results the study describes overall, beyond this receptor: Naive subsets generally had larger estimated clonotype richness than memory subsets. Because the study included a small number of donors, the genetic and exposure-history diversity represented was limited. Sharing across a few donors was observed for around 5% of naive CD4, 3.5% of naive CD8, over 2% of memory CD4, and about 0.4% of memory CD8 clonotypes. Rarefaction of sorted-subset datasets indicated incomplete sequencing despite the large sequencing depth. Sampling was limited to blood, and TCR repertoires in tissue likely differ from TCR repertoires in blood. Pairwise subsampling indicated that sequencing depth was expected to affect the degree of clonotype sharing among donors. Compared with non-shared clonotypes, clonotypes shared by all four sorted-subset donors had higher generation probabilities.

CD8 naive samples were obtained by positive selection for CCR7 among CD45RO-negative cells, yielding a CD45RA+CCR7+ population from which TemRA cells were excluded. Healthy HIV-negative adults with no recently reported acute infections or vaccinations were included as donors. All donors were Caucasian adults living in Nashville, Tennessee, USA. Blood was collected by leukapheresis, and PBMCs were isolated by Ficoll-Histopaque density gradient centrifugation and then cryopreserved in liquid nitrogen vapor phase. Analytical flow cytometry was used to check the purity and quantity of each magnetically sorted T cell population. Each sorted fraction had its genomic DNA isolated and then quantified by UV absorbance on a Nanodrop 2000c. The CDR3 covers 15 residues, taking in both the cysteine and the phenylalanine. The read is trimmed to its CDR3 DNA, 45 bases read in frame from base 1. V is pared back by 3 bases and J by 5 bases, with 15 bases lying between the germline termini. Based on the germline V gene, the CDR1 and CDR2 sequences are SGHAT and FQNNGV.

Concerning this clone: No cognate antigen has been identified for it. The input lacks base qualities; no much larger clone sits a single base away.

This receptor was taken from a man younger than 30 in good health. Sequencing was carried out using naive CD8+ T cells sorted from blood. In light of the paper, this sample's cell subset or site label describes: CD45RA+CCR7+. The chain is made from TRBV11-2 and TRBJ2-3; TRBD2 is perhaps the D gene, given 6 matching bases. The CDR3: CASSLGGLRKDTQYF. The bases read TGTGCCAGCAGCTTGGGGGGACTCAGAAAAGATACGCAGTATTTT.